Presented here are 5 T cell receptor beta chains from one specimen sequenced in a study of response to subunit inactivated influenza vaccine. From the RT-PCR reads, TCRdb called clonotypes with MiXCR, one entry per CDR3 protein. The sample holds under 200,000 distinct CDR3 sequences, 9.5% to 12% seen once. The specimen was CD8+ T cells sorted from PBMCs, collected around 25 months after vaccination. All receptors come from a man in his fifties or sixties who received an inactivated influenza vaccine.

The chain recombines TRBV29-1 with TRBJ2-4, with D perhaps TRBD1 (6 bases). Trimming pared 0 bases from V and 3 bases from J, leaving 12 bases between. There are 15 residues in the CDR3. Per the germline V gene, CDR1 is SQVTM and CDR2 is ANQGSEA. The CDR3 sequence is CSVEDFSGDKNIQYF. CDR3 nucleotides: TGCAGCGTTGAAGATTTCTCAGGGGACAAAAACATTCAGTACTTC.

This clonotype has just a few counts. The CDR3 DNA reads as TGTGCCAGCAGTCCAGTTTACACCGGGGAGCTGTTTTTT. This encodes CASSPVYTGELFF. The chain is built from TRBV12-3 or TRBV12-4 and TRBJ2-2; D remains unclear. Between the trimmed V and J ends, which lost 5 bases and 3 bases, there was a span of 7 bases. This CDR3 spans 13 amino acids.

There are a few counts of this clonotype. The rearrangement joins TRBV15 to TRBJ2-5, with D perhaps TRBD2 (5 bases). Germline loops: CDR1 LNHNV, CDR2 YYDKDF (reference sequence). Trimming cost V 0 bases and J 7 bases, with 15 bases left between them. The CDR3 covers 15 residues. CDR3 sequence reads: CATSRDEGRSWTQYF. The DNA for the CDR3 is TGTGCCACCAGCAGAGATGAGGGAAGGTCTTGGACCCAGTACTTC.

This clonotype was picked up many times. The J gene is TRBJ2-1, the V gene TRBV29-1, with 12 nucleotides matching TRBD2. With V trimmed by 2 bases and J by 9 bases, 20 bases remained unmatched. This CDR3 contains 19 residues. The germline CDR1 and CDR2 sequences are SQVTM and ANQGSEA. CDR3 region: CSVEMASGRAGGPVVEQFF. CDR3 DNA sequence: TGCAGCGTTGAAATGGCTAGCGGGAGGGCCGGGGGCCCTGTTGTTGAGCAGTTCTTC.

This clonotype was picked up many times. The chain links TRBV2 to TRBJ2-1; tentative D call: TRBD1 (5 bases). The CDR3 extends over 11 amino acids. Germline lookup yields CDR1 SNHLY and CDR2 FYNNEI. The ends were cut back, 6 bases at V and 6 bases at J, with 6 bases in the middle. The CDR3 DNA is TGTGCCAGCAGAGACAGCAATGAGCAGTTCTTC. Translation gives CASRDSNEQFF.